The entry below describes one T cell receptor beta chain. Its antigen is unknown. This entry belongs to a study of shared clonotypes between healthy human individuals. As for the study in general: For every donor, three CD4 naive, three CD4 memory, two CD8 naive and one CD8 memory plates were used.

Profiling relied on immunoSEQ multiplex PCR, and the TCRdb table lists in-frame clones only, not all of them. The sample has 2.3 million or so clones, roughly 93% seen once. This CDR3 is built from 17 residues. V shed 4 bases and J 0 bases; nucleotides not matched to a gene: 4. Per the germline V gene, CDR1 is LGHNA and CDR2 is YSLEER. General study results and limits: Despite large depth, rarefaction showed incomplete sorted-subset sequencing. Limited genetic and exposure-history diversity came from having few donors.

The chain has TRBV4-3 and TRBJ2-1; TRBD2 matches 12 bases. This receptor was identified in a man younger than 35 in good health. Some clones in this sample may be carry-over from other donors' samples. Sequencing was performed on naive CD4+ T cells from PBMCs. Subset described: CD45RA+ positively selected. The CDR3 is CASSLGLAGSSYNEQFF. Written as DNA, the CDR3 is TGCGCCAGCAGCCTAGGACTAGCGGGAAGCTCCTACAATGAGCAGTTCTTC.